These 15 T cell receptor beta chains share one sample of origin, sequenced in a study of CD8 T cells in ankylosing spondylitis (dated by TCRdb to about 2017). The library was built by means of 5' RACE. The run used an Illumina HiSeq 2500. In-frame beta chains were kept once TCRdb had trimmed the public reads at Q25 with fastp and called clones with MiXCR. CDR3 protein duplicates are merged, each entry listing the most common genes and DNA. This sample has some 300,000 distinct CDR3 sequences in its table, and less than 25% of those were observed once. The top ten clonotypes cover 3.5% of the sample. Sequencing used blood, either unsorted or a sorted T cell fraction (not recorded which). The source of these receptors is a female donor with ankylosing spondylitis or in good health (not recorded which).

This clonotype was seen just once. The chain combines TRBV7-9 with TRBJ2-1, with 9 positions matching TRBD2. The junction had 12 bases not matched to a gene; V was cut back by 5 bases and J by 7 bases. In germline, CDR1 is SEHNR, CDR2 FQNEAQ (reference sequence). The CDR3 loop spans 16 amino acids. The CDR3 loop reads CASSPRGGAGGNEQFF. In nucleotides, the CDR3 is TGTGCCAGCAGCCCGCGGGGCGGAGCGGGAGGAAATGAGCAGTTCTTC.

This clonotype has ten or more counts. The chain recombines TRBV13 with TRBJ2-7; TRBD1 matches 8 bases. Trimming took 0 bases from V and 0 from J; bases not matched to a gene: 7. Germline V gives CDR1 PRHDT, CDR2 FYEKMQ (reference sequence). There are 17 residues in the CDR3. CDR3 bases: TGTGCCAGCAGCTTAGGGGTCAGGGGGCTCAACTCCTACGAGCAGTACTTC. It translates to CASSLGVRGLNSYEQYF.

This clonotype was recorded many times. V gene TRBV21-1 combines with J gene TRBJ2-7; the D call of TRBD2 is as the table states it, not checked on the DNA. TRBV21-1 is a pseudogene locus. CDR3 size: 14 residues. The CDR3 nucleotides are TGTGCCAGCAGCCTCGGGGCTATATCCTACGAGCAGTACTTC. Translation: CASSLGAISYEQYF.

In this sample, this clonotype turned up many times. The chain has TRBV29-1 and TRBJ2-1, with D possibly being TRBD2 (5 bases). Germline V gene lookup returns CDR1 SQVTM and CDR2 ANQGSEA. V was pared by 2 bases and J by 6 bases, with 8 bases between. This CDR3 has 12 amino acids. The DNA for the CDR3 is TGCAGCGTTGAATTGCTAGCCAATGAGCAGTTCTTC. This translates into CSVELLANEQFF.

The chain employs TRBV20-1 and TRBJ2-1; TRBD2 matches 8 bases. The V segment lost 5 bases and the J segment 9 bases; nucleotides outside the gene matches: 18. This CDR3 has 16 amino acids. Germline V gene lookup returns CDR1 DFQATT and CDR2 SNEGSKA (reference sequence). CDR3 DNA: TGCAGTGCTGGAGGTGCAGCGGGGGCCGAGTGGGGTGAGCAGTTCTTC. The encoded protein is CSAGGAAGAEWGEQFF.

The chain couples TRBV20-1 to TRBJ1-1, with TRBD1 matching 12 bases. V lost 2 bases to trimming and J lost 5 bases; unmatched junction nucleotides: 12. Germline assignment: CDR1 DFQATT and CDR2 SNEGSKA (reference sequence). CDR3 length: 17 residues. CDR3 amino acids: CSARYPPGQGAGTEAFF. The CDR3 DNA is TGCAGTGCTAGATATCCTCCGGGACAGGGGGCAGGGACTGAAGCTTTCTTT.

V is TRBV30 and J is TRBJ1-1, with 7 bases aligning to TRBD1. The V and J ends lost 0 bases and 11 bases, in that order; junction bases with no gene match: 3. The CDR3 runs 11 residues. Per the germline V gene, CDR1 is GTSNPN and CDR2 is SVGIG (reference sequence). CDR3 nucleotides: TGTGCCTGGAGTGTATTCAGGGGGGCTTTCTTT. Encoded protein: CAWSVFRGAFF.

This clonotype was recorded a few times. The rearrangement uses TRBV7-2 and TRBJ2-1, with TRBD2 matching 12 bases. CDR3 length: 17 residues. Unmatched junction bases numbered 3, after V lost 2 bases and J lost 1 base. The V gene's germline CDR1 is SGHTA and CDR2 FQGNSA. The CDR3 loop reads CASSLRLAGVSYNEQFF. The CDR3 nucleotides are TGTGCCAGCAGCTTAAGACTAGCGGGAGTGTCCTACAATGAGCAGTTCTTC.

This clonotype was counted between two and nine times. This sequence joins TRBV29-1 and TRBJ2-5, with TRBD2 identical over 7 bases. The trim removed 6 bases at V and 4 bases at J, leaving 5 bases unmatched. CDR1 is SQVTM and CDR2 is ANQGSEA in the germline V gene. The CDR3 length is 12 residues. The DNA for the CDR3 is TGCAGCGTACGACCTAGCGGAGAGACCCAGTACTTC. Protein sequence: CSVRPSGETQYF.

This clonotype was detected a few times. The chain couples TRBV12-5 to TRBJ1-5; 10 nucleotides align to TRBD1. CDR1 is LGHNT, CDR2 FRNRAP, per germline. Trimming cost V 1 base and J 3 bases; bases outside gene matches: 6. The CDR3 runs to 17 residues. For the CDR3, the DNA is TGTGCTAGTGGTTTGGGCAGGACAGGGGGAAACAATCAGCCCCAGCATTTT. It encodes CASGLGRTGGNNQPQHF. The whole variable domain, remainder taken from reference TRBV12-5 and TRBJ1-5, is DARVTQTPRHKVTEMGQEVTMRCQPILGHNTVFWYRQTMMQGLELLAYFRNRAPLDDSGMPKDRFSAEMPDATLATLKIQPSEPRDSAVYFCASGLGRTGGNNQPQHFGDGTRLSIL.

In its sample, this clonotype was seen many times. This chain uses TRBV11-2 with TRBJ2-2, with TRBD1 as a possible D gene (5 bases). This CDR3 spans 18 amino acids. Per germline, CDR1 SGHAT and CDR2 FQNNGV. V lost 4 bases and J lost 4, with 22 bases in between. CDR3 region: CASSSWAGPNRRTGELFF. CDR3 bases: TGTGCCAGCAGCTCGTGGGCAGGGCCCAATAGGCGCACCGGGGAGCTGTTTTTT. Looking up the rest from reference TRBV11-2 and TRBJ2-2 gives the full variable domain: EAGVAQSPRYKIIEKRQSVAFWCNPISGHATLYWYQQILGQGPKLLIQFQNNGVVDDSQLPKDRFSAERLKGVDSTLKIQPAKLEDSAVYLCASSSWAGPNRRTGELFFGEGSRLTVL.

The V call is TRBV15, the J call TRBJ1-1, with 9 bases matching TRBD1. Germline V gene sequence: CDR1 LNHNV, CDR2 YYDKDF (reference sequence). The CDR3 covers 14 residues. J was trimmed by 7 bases and V by 3 bases; bases with no gene match: 6. DNA of the CDR3: TGTGCCACCAGCAGGGGCGGGACAGGGTATGAAGCTTTCTTT. Its protein product is CATSRGGTGYEAFF. Together with reference TRBV15 and TRBJ1-1, the CDR3 gives the full variable domain: DAMVIQNPRYQVTQFGKPVTLSCSQTLNHNVMYWYQQKSSQAPKLLFHYYDKDFNNEADTPDNFQSRRPNTSFCFLDIRSPGLGDTAMYLCATSRGGTGYEAFFGQGTRLTVV.

This chain links TRBV20-1 with TRBJ2-7; 7 positions match TRBD1. This CDR3 region has 15 residues. Germline V CDR1 and CDR2: DFQATT, SNEGSKA (reference sequence). With 6 bases clipped from V and 2 bases from J, the junction kept 13 bases outside the gene matches. CDR3 in amino acids: CSAPPRGTAAYEQYF. The CDR3 nucleotides are TGCAGTGCCCCACCAAGAGGGACAGCCGCCTACGAGCAGTACTTC.

This clonotype was detected only a few times. This chain uses TRBV2 with TRBJ2-7; 9 bases are a match to TRBD1. This CDR3 is built from 14 residues. Germline-derived CDR1 and CDR2 are SNHLY and FYNNEI. J gave up 6 bases and V 6 bases, and 9 bases lay outside the gene matches. CDR3 sequence: CASSLGTGYREQYF. DNA for the CDR3: TGTGCCAGCAGCCTTGGGACAGGGTATCGCGAGCAGTACTTC.

This clonotype was counted only a few times. This sequence joins TRBV7-2 and TRBJ2-2; the match to TRBD1 covers 10 bases. V shed 5 bases and J 7 bases; nucleotides not matched to a gene: 7. Per germline, CDR1 SGHTA and CDR2 FQGNSA. This CDR3 is 15 amino acids long. This CDR3 reads CASSPGQGLSGELFF. The CDR3 coding sequence is TGTGCCAGCAGCCCGGGACAGGGGTTAAGCGGGGAGCTGTTTTTT.